The rows below give T cell receptor beta chains drawn from one sample of a study of Graves' ophthalmopathy and Graves' hyperthyroidism. One entry per CDR3 protein, called by TCRdb with MiXCR from the multiplex PCR reads. This repertoire shows approximately 210,000 distinct CDR3 sequences, 25% to 30% found once; its top ten account for approximately 9.6%. The sample comprised peripheral blood. These receptors all stem from a man aged 45-60 years with Graves' ophthalmopathy. CDR3s include the opening cysteine and the closing phenylalanine or tryptophan. The D gene is left open where the match is weak. Expanded clones get a size class; other rows say once, few or many, or leave the size out.

clone_size	j_call	d_call	v_call	cdr3_nt	cdr3_aa
-	TRBJ1-2	TRBD1	TRBV30	TGTGCCTGTCCCACAGGGGACGGCTACACCTTC	CACPTGDGYTF
many	TRBJ2-5	-	TRBV7-9	TGTGCCAGCAGCTTCGAGCCGCGTTCGATAGAGACCCAGTACTTC	CASSFEPRSIETQYF
many	TRBJ1-1	-	TRBV20-1	TGCAGTGCCACCAGGGACTCCACTGAAGCTTTCTTT	CSATRDSTEAFF
many	TRBJ2-7	TRBD2	TRBV2	TGTGCCAGCAGTGAAGCTGGGGGGAGGGCCTACGAGCAGTACTTC	CASSEAGGRAYEQYF
many	TRBJ2-5	-	TRBV7-9	TGTGCCAGCAGCCCCTCCTCCAGGACGGCGGGAGAGACCCAGTACTTC	CASSPSSRTAGETQYF
-	TRBJ2-5	TRBD1	TRBV12-3/TRBV12-4	TGTGCCAGCAGTAAGGGACAGGAGGGCGACAAAGAGACCCAGTACTTC	CASSKGQEGDKETQYF
-	TRBJ2-5	-	TRBV11-2	TGTGCCAGCAGCTTTACCGGCCAAGAGACCCAGTACTTC	CASSFTGQETQYF
-	TRBJ1-5	-	TRBV6-5	TGTGCCAGCAGTTTAGGAGCCCCTCAGCCCCAGCATTTT	CASSLGAPQPQHF
many	TRBJ2-5	-	TRBV12-3/TRBV12-4	TGTGCCAGCAGCCTAGCGATAACCCCGGAGACCCAGTACTTC	CASSLAITPETQYF
few	TRBJ2-2	-	TRBV7-4	TGTGCCAGCAGCTACGGCAGGACAGACCCTTGGAGCAACTGGTGGGACACCGGGGAGCTGTTTTTT	CASSYGRTDPWSNWWDTGELFF
many	TRBJ1-5	TRBD1	TRBV6-5	TGTGCCGGCAGTTACTCAGGGGGAGATCAGCCCCAGCATTTT	CAGSYSGGDQPQHF
-	TRBJ2-5	-	TRBV2	TGTGCCAGCAGTGTTGGGCAAGAGACCCAGTACTTC	CASSVGQETQYF
many	TRBJ1-1	-	TRBV9	TGTGCCAGCAGCGTAGATACGACCACTGAAGCTTTCTTT	CASSVDTTTEAFF
-	TRBJ1-1	-	TRBV6-1	TGTGCCAGCAGTACGACAGGTTACACTGAAGCTTTCTTT	CASSTTGYTEAFF
-	TRBJ2-5	TRBD2	TRBV6-1	TGTGCCAGCAGTGTAGGGCTAGCGGTACAAGAGACCCAGTACTTC	CASSVGLAVQETQYF
few	TRBJ2-5	-	TRBV7-2	TGTGCCAGCAGTGGGCCCGGAGGGGAGACCCAGTACTTC	CASSGPGGETQYF
many	TRBJ1-1	TRBD1	TRBV28	TGTGCCAGCCCCCCTCAGGACAGGCCTTTGAACACTGAAGCTTTCTTT	CASPPQDRPLNTEAFF
-	TRBJ1-2	-	TRBV12-3/TRBV12-4	TGTGCCAGCAGTTTCGACTCGTCTTGGGGCTACACCTTC	CASSFDSSWGYTF
many	TRBJ2-5	TRBD2	TRBV28	TGTGCCAGCAGGGGGACTAGCGGAGGACAAGAGACCCAGTACTTC	CASRGTSGGQETQYF
many	TRBJ2-5	-	TRBV5-6	TGTGCCAGCAGCTTGGCCGGAGAGGGGACGGAGACCCAGTACTTC	CASSLAGEGTETQYF
few	TRBJ1-5	-	TRBV7-8	TGTGCCAGCAGCTTAAAGCGGGAGGATCAGCCCCAGCATTTT	CASSLKREDQPQHF
many	TRBJ2-6	-	TRBV5-1	TGCGCCAGCAGCCCCAGGGGGGGGCCAGGGGCCAACGTCCTGACTTTC	CASSPRGGPGANVLTF
many	TRBJ2-2	TRBD1	TRBV10-1	TGCGCCAGCAGTAGGACAGGCACCGGGGAGCTGTTTTTT	CASSRTGTGELFF
many	TRBJ2-7	TRBD2	TRBV7-9	TGTGCCAGCAGCTTTGGCGGGAGGGCCGGTTACGAGCAGTACTTC	CASSFGGRAGYEQYF
many	TRBJ2-7	TRBD1	TRBV5-1	TGCGCCAGCGAGAAGGACAGGGCCTACGAGCAGTACTTC	CASEKDRAYEQYF
many	TRBJ1-3	TRBD1	TRBV12-3/TRBV12-4	TGTGCCAGCACCCCGTCGGGACAGACATCCAGCTCTGGAAACACCATATATTTT	CASTPSGQTSSSGNTIYF
many	TRBJ1-2	TRBD1	TRBV5-6	TGTGCCAGCAGACCGGACAGGAACTATGGCTACACCTTC	CASRPDRNYGYTF
many	TRBJ2-5	-	TRBV20-1	TGCAGTGCCAAGAGATCCCCAGGGAGAGAGACCCAGTACTTC	CSAKRSPGRETQYF
many	TRBJ1-1	-	TRBV29-1	TGCAGCGTTGTTGGGGCGAACACTGAAGCTTTCTTT	CSVVGANTEAFF
many	TRBJ1-6	-	TRBV7-2	TGTGCCAGCAGCGAGTACAGAGCCGATAATTCACCCCTCCACTTT	CASSEYRADNSPLHF
once	TRBJ2-4	-	TRBV19	TGTGCCAGTAGTCCTACGGGAAGCGGCGTGCAGTACTTC	CASSPTGSGVQYF
-	TRBJ2-7	-	TRBV6-1	TGTGCCAGCAGAGACACCAGGACAAGGAGGGCCTACGAGCAGTACTTC	CASRDTRTRRAYEQYF
many	TRBJ2-7	TRBD2	TRBV5-1	TGCGCCAGCAGCGTAGCGGGAGTTAACGAGCAGTACTTC	CASSVAGVNEQYF
many	TRBJ2-7	-	TRBV27	TGTGCCAGCAGTAGTGAGGGGAGCTACGAGCAGTACTTC	CASSSEGSYEQYF
-	TRBJ1-2	-	TRBV7-8	TGTGCCAGCAGCAGGCGCAACAGGGTGGATAACTATGGCTACACCTTC	CASSRRNRVDNYGYTF
few	TRBJ2-7	-	TRBV7-6	TGTGCCAGCAGTTACGGGACGTACGGGGAGCAGTACTTC	CASSYGTYGEQYF
many	TRBJ1-1	-	TRBV7-9	TGTGCCAGCAGCGGATGGAGCAGCATGAACACTGAAGCTTTCTTT	CASSGWSSMNTEAFF
many	TRBJ2-2	TRBD1	TRBV2	TGTGCCAGCTCCCAGGGGGCATGGACCGGGGAGCTGTTTTTT	CASSQGAWTGELFF
many	TRBJ1-2	-	TRBV5-4	TGTGCCAGCAGCTTGGAATCTAACTATGGCTACACCTTC	CASSLESNYGYTF
many	TRBJ1-2	TRBD1	TRBV18	TGTGCCAGCTCAACGGACAGGGATGGAAACTATGGCTACACCTTC	CASSTDRDGNYGYTF
-	TRBJ1-2	-	TRBV12-3/TRBV12-4	TGTGCCAGCAGTTTAGAGGGGGGAGGATACTATGGCTACACCTTC	CASSLEGGGYYGYTF
-	TRBJ1-5	-	TRBV19	TGTGCCAGTAGGGAAAGGGGGAGGCGTCAGCCCCAGCATTTT	CASRERGRRQPQHF
-	TRBJ1-2	-	TRBV12-3/TRBV12-4	TGTGCCAGCAGACGGGCCTCCTATGGCTACACCTTC	CASRRASYGYTF
many	TRBJ2-2	TRBD1	TRBV14	TGTGCCAGCAGCCCTTTCAGGGGGCGCCTCACCGGGGAGCTGTTTTTT	CASSPFRGRLTGELFF
many	TRBJ2-5	TRBD2	TRBV24-1	TGTGCCACGTCCGGTAGCGGGATCCAGGAGACCCAGTACTTC	CATSGSGIQETQYF
many	TRBJ2-5	-	TRBV14	TGTGCCAGCAGCCAAGAGTTGTGGGAAGAGACCCAGTACTTC	CASSQELWEETQYF
-	TRBJ1-3	-	TRBV12-3/TRBV12-4	TGTGCCAGCAGCCGCGACACTCAATTATACTCTGGAAACACCATATATTTT	CASSRDTQLYSGNTIYF
many	TRBJ1-5	-	TRBV19	TGTGCCAGTAGTAGCAAGCATAGCAATCAGCCCCAGCATTTT	CASSSKHSNQPQHF
many	TRBJ1-1	TRBD1	TRBV18	TGTGCCAGCTCACCGCGTTCCGACAGGGGCACTAAAGCTTTCTTT	CASSPRSDRGTKAFF
many	TRBJ2-5	TRBD1	TRBV13	TGTGCCAGCAGTATCGGACAGGGGCAACAAGAGACCCAGTACTTC	CASSIGQGQQETQYF
once	TRBJ2-7	-	TRBV7-2	TGTGCCAGCAGCATGGACTGGGGAGAGCAGTACTTC	CASSMDWGEQYF
-	TRBJ2-7	-	TRBV5-1	TGCGCCAGCAGCTTGGAAAGGGGCTACGAGCAGTACTTC	CASSLERGYEQYF
few	TRBJ2-5	-	TRBV10-3	TGTGCCATCAGGCTGGCGGATGAAGAGACCCAGTACTTC	CAIRLADEETQYF